This is a list of T cell receptor beta chains from one sample in a study of early T cells in non-severe SARS-CoV-2 infection. One entry per CDR3 protein, called by TCRdb with MiXCR from the 5' RACE reads. The sample yields about 60,000 distinct CDR3 sequences, over 9.5% seen once. The specimen sequenced was whole blood. These receptors came from an adult who was a healthcare worker with PCR-confirmed SARS-CoV-2 infection or an uninfected control (not recorded which). CDR3s include the opening cysteine and the closing phenylalanine or tryptophan. Expanded clones get a size class; other rows say once, few or many, or leave the size out.

V	size	J	CDR3
TRBV12-3/TRBV12-4	few	TRBJ2-1	CASSRGTSGSNGQFF
TRBV19	many	TRBJ1-4	CASRPGYRAHLDEKLFF
TRBV7-8	few	TRBJ2-7	CASSLPLGQGESYEQYF
TRBV19	many	TRBJ1-5	CASSMDFNQPQHF
TRBV11-2	many	TRBJ1-4	CASSPLPRAEKLFF
TRBV28	many	TRBJ2-7	CASSLAGAGEQYF
TRBV28	-	TRBJ2-7	CASRSGVTYEQYF
TRBV7-2	many	TRBJ2-7	CASSLGSGGGQYEQYF
TRBV11-2	-	TRBJ2-2	CASTLSGTNTGELFF
TRBV11-2	few	TRBJ2-7	CASSTSGRSYEQYF
TRBV29-1	-	TRBJ2-5	CSTSTGSETQYF
TRBV6-2/TRBV6-3	few	TRBJ2-1	CASSRVIDNEQFF
TRBV3-1	few	TRBJ2-3	CASMAGETDTQYF
TRBV24-1	many	TRBJ2-3	CATSEPASTDTQYF
TRBV10-1	-	TRBJ2-2	CASSGDQYRTGELFF
TRBV9	many	TRBJ2-5	CASSIQDSIETQYF
TRBV28	few	TRBJ1-5	CASSSDGEKPQHF
TRBV5-1	many	TRBJ2-1	CASSLGPPWTSVYNEQFF
TRBV20-1	few	TRBJ2-3	CSASGMNTQYF
TRBV3-1	few	TRBJ2-4	CASSQDLASGLNIQYF
TRBV18	many	TRBJ2-5	CASSQGLADRETQYF
TRBV7-2	many	TRBJ1-1	CASSFRQNTEVFF
TRBV7-8	many	TRBJ1-1	CASSFNIGQGAEAFF
TRBV5-1	many	TRBJ2-2	CASSSQGATTGELFF
TRBV5-1	few	TRBJ2-7	CASSLSLRTASSYEQYF
TRBV12-3/TRBV12-4	-	TRBJ1-1	CASSLGQSVKTEAFF
TRBV5-1	few	TRBJ1-1	CASSIHSVTEAFF
TRBV29-1	few	TRBJ2-7	CSVGATSYEQYF
TRBV5-1	few	TRBJ2-7	CASSRTVGGTSSYEQYF
TRBV6-2/TRBV6-3	-	TRBJ2-2	CASHRAGSGELFF
TRBV29-1	many	TRBJ2-1	CSGSGLPRRSVYNEQFF
TRBV3-1	many	TRBJ1-6	CASSLRLGTGDSPLHF
TRBV20-1	many	TRBJ2-7	CSAISDFQGEQYF
TRBV29-1	-	TRBJ2-1	CSVDANEQFF
TRBV29-1	few	TRBJ2-1	CSVGGLAGDYEQFF
TRBV5-1	-	TRBJ2-3	CASRLTGHRTDTQYF
TRBV6-2/TRBV6-3	many	TRBJ2-7	CASTDIPEVREQYF
TRBV15	few	TRBJ1-2	CATSSGGVETKGYTF
TRBV20-1	-	TRBJ1-1	CSASAGTGGAGAEAFF
TRBV6-6	few	TRBJ2-5	CASSYSNGRRETQYF
TRBV27	many	TRBJ2-7	CASSLFFGAYEQYF
TRBV27	-	TRBJ2-4	CASSGWGEDIQYF
TRBV5-6	-	TRBJ2-3	CASSLWHTDTQYF
TRBV7-2	few	TRBJ2-7	CASSFSSSPYEQYF
TRBV5-6	many	TRBJ2-2	CASSLINTGELFF
TRBV7-9	few	TRBJ2-7	CASSQGTGGLYEQYF
TRBV6-5	-	TRBJ2-7	CASTSPGRGWQYF
TRBV20-1	few	TRBJ2-1	CSPKTGLGEQFF